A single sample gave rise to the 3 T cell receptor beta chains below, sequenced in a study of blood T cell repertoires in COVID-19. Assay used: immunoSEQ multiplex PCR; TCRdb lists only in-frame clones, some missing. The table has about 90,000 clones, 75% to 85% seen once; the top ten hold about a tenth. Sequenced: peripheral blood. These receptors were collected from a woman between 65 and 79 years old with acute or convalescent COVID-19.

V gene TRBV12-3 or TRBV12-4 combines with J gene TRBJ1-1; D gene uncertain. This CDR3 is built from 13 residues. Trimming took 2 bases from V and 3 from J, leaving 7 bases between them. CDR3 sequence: CASSLWSDTEAFF. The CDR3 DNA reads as TGTGCCAGCAGTTTATGGTCAGACACTGAAGCTTTCTTT.

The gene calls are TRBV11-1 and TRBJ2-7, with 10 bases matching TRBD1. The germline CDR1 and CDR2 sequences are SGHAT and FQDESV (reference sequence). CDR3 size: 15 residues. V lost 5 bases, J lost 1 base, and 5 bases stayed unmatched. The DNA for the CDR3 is TGTGCCAGCAGCCCCCGGGACAGGGGTTCCTACGAGCAGTACTTC. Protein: CASSPRDRGSYEQYF.

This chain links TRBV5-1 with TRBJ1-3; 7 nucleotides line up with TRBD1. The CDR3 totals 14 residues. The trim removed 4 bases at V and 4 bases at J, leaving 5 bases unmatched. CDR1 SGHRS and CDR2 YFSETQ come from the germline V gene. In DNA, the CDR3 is TGCGCCAGCAGCATTGGGACAGCGGGAAACACCATATATTTT. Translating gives CASSIGTAGNTIYF.